Below, 19 T cell receptor beta chains from the same sample are listed, as sequenced in a study of CD8+ T cells in alopecia areata. Extracted RNA was reverse transcribed into cDNA, the sequencing template. Using immunoSEQ multiplex PCR, the repertoire was profiled, and TCRdb retains in-frame clones only, with some absent. Counted here are about 210,000 clones, 64% occurring once; the ten biggest clones make up 4% to 5%. Treatment described: oral pan-JAK inhibitor, 5-10 mg twice daily. Material: CD4+ T cells sorted from blood, obtained at week 4, from a patient treated with tofacitinib. The receptors shown here come from a human donor with alopecia areata.

This clone appeared a few times. This rearrangement joins TRBV5-1 to TRBJ2-5; D may be TRBD1 (6 bases). TRBJ2-7 matches the DNA end more closely, so the J call is doubtful. CDR3 size: 12 residues. Per germline, CDR1 SGHRS and CDR2 YFSETQ. Written as DNA, the CDR3 is TGCGCCAGCAGCTTGGGAGGGGGCGAGCAGTACTTC. Amino acid sequence: CASSLGGGEQYF.

This clone was observed a few times. V is TRBV5-1 and J is TRBJ2-1; D is unclear. The V gene's germline CDR1 is SGHRS and CDR2 YFSETQ. V gave up 4 bases and J gave up 2 bases, with 4 bases separating them. The CDR3 is 12 residues long. The CDR3 loop reads CASSLPYNEQFF. The CDR3, as DNA: TGCGCCAGCAGCCTGCCCTACAATGAGCAGTTCTTC.

The chain recombines TRBV27 with TRBJ1-6; unclear D gene. The CDR3 covers 13 residues. From germline, CDR1 is MNHEY and CDR2 SMNVEV (reference sequence). The V gene lost 4 bases and the J gene lost 5 bases, with 6 bases spanning the gap. CDR3 coding DNA: TGTGCCAGCAGTTGGCTCCATAATTCACCCCTCCACTTT. It translates to CASSWLHNSPLHF.

J is TRBJ1-1 and V is TRBV29-1; TRBD1 matches 7 bases. The length of the CDR3 is 11 residues. CDR1 is SQVTM and CDR2 is ANQGSEA in the germline V gene. Unmatched junction bases numbered 5, after V lost 7 bases and J lost 6 bases. CDR3 DNA sequence: TGCAGCGAAACAGGGGTGGCTGAAGCTTTCTTT. Its translation is CSETGVAEAFF.

The rearrangement joins TRBV7-9 to TRBJ2-7; 7 bases align to TRBD2. Trimming removed 4 bases from V and 0 bases from J; junction bases left unmatched: 6. Germline V gene lookup returns CDR1 SEHNR and CDR2 FQNEAQ (reference sequence). This CDR3 spans 15 amino acids. In DNA, the CDR3 is TGTGCCAGCAGCTCAGAGCGGGGCGGCTCCTACGAGCAGTACTTC. This sequence encodes CASSSERGGSYEQYF.

This clone was observed a single time. The chain couples TRBV30 to TRBJ2-7, with 8 bases that match TRBD1. The junction had 5 bases not matched to a gene; V was cut back by 5 bases and J by 2 bases. This CDR3 is 13 amino acids long. Germline CDR1 and CDR2: GTSNPN and SVGIG (reference sequence). The CDR3 here is CAWGGQGTYEQYF. The CDR3 coding sequence is TGTGCCTGGGGAGGACAGGGAACCTACGAGCAGTACTTC.

The V gene is TRBV4-2, the J gene TRBJ1-1; D not resolved. CDR3 length: 11 residues. V shed 0 bases and J shed 7 bases, with 3 bases lying between them. Germline V gene sequence: CDR1 LGHNA, CDR2 YNFKEQ. This CDR3 is CASSQENEAFF. In DNA, the CDR3 is TGTGCCAGCAGCCAAGAGAATGAAGCTTTCTTT.

This sequence joins TRBV2 and TRBJ1-5, with unresolved D. V was pared by 6 bases and J by 0 bases, with 9 bases between. Germline CDR1 SNHLY, CDR2 FYNNEI. This CDR3 has 14 residues. The DNA for the CDR3 is TGTGCCAGCAGGCCCAGCCTTAGCAATCAGCCCCAGCATTTT. The encoded protein is CASRPSLSNQPQHF.

The chain joins TRBV9 to TRBJ1-1; TRBD1 is a possible D gene (6 bases). The CDR3 has 15 amino acids. Germline values: CDR1 SGDLS, CDR2 YYNGEE. Trimming took off 0 bases at V and 0 bases at J, with 9 bases between the two ends. Here the CDR3 DNA reads TGTGCCAGCAGCGTAGAGGGGGGATTGAACACTGAAGCTTTCTTT. It codes for CASSVEGGLNTEAFF.

This chain connects TRBV29-1 to TRBJ1-1, with TRBD1 matching over 12 bases. The CDR3 totals 13 residues. Germline CDR1 is SQVTM and CDR2 is ANQGSEA. The V segment lost 6 bases and the J segment 8 bases; nucleotides outside the gene matches: 7. The CDR3 protein is CSVGTGGAGEAFF. CDR3 nucleotides: TGCAGCGTCGGGACAGGGGGCGCGGGAGAAGCTTTCTTT.

This sequence joins TRBV30 and TRBJ2-7; 7 nucleotides line up with TRBD1. This CDR3 comprises 12 residues. Germline V gene data show CDR1 as GTSNPN and CDR2 as SVGIG (reference sequence). Losses at the gene ends were 6 bases for V and 2 bases for J; bases not matched to a gene: 4. CDR3 loop: CACSGTAYEQYF. DNA for the CDR3: TGTGCCTGCTCCGGGACAGCCTACGAGCAGTACTTC.

The J gene is TRBJ2-1, the V gene TRBV29-1; D may be TRBD1 (5 bases). This CDR3 contains 12 residues. Looked up from germline, CDR1 is SQVTM and CDR2 is ANQGSEA. With 4 bases removed from V and 7 bases from J, the gap between germline ends came to 11 bases. The chain's CDR3 is CSVVGPQNEQFF. CDR3 in DNA: TGCAGCGTTGTGGGGCCTCAAAATGAGCAGTTCTTC.

This clone was detected a few times. The rearrangement links TRBV23-1 to TRBJ2-7; 7 nucleotides agree with TRBD1. Being an ORF, TRBV23-1 has a function that is uncertain. CDR3 size: 17 residues. After removal of 2 bases from V and 0 bases from J, the junction contained 10 bases not matched to a gene. The chain's CDR3 is CASSQGASGQHSYEQYF. Here the CDR3 DNA reads TGCGCCAGCAGTCAAGGAGCCTCGGGACAGCACTCCTACGAGCAGTACTTC.

The chain recombines TRBV6-1 with TRBJ2-7, with D maybe TRBD1 (5 bases). Germline assignment: CDR1 MNHNS and CDR2 SASEGT. The CDR3 is 14 amino acids. V lost 2 bases to trimming and J lost 2 bases, with 10 bases between them. This CDR3 reads CASSETPGTYEQYF. The CDR3 region has the DNA TGTGCCAGCAGTGAAACCCCAGGGACCTACGAGCAGTACTTC.

This chain connects TRBV30 to TRBJ1-3, with D uncertain. There are 16 residues in the CDR3. Germline assignment: CDR1 GTSNPN and CDR2 SVGIG (reference sequence). Trimming removed 0 bases at V and 0 bases at J, with 12 bases between. The CDR3 DNA is TGTGCCTGGAGTGTACATTCAGGTCTCTCTGGAAACACCATATATTTT. Protein product: CAWSVHSGLSGNTIYF. The whole variable domain, filled in from reference TRBV30 and TRBJ1-3, reads SQTIHQWPATLVQPVGSPLSLECTVEGTSNPNLYWYRQAAGRGLQLLFYSVGIGQISSEVPQNLSASRPQDRQFILSSKKLLLSDSGFYLCAWSVHSGLSGNTIYFGEGSWLTVV.

Regarding this clone: A much larger clone lies one base from this, so it may be a read error. The V and J genes are TRBV5-4 and TRBJ2-4, with no clear D. Deletions cut 4 bases from V and 5 bases from J, with 13 bases between. This CDR3 is built from 14 residues. Germline CDR1 is SGHNT and CDR2 is YYREEE (reference sequence). The CDR3 region is CASSQDLAQNIQYF. CDR3 bases: TGTGCCAGCAGCCAAGATTTGGCCCAAAACATTCAGTACTTC.

The CDR3 region is CAWSVRTAQGQYF. The CDR3 DNA is TGTGCCTGGAGTGTACGGACCGCGCAGGGGCAGTACTTC. The chain carries TRBV30 and TRBJ2-7, with a tentative D call TRBD1 (5 bases). CDR1 and CDR2 from the germline V gene are GTSNPN and SVGIG (reference sequence). The ends were cut back, 0 bases at V and 9 bases at J, with 15 bases in the middle. This CDR3 is built from 13 residues.

This chain connects TRBV6-6 to TRBJ1-2; TRBD1 matches at 8 bases. The germline V gene encodes CDR1 MNHNY and CDR2 SVGAGI (reference sequence). The CDR3 is 15 residues long. With 4 bases clipped from V and 8 bases from J, the junction kept 12 bases outside the gene matches. The CDR3 DNA reads as TGTGCCAGCAGTTCGGAGGACAGGGCAGTACGGGGCTACACCTTC. It yields the protein CASSSEDRAVRGYTF.

The chain carries TRBV5-1 and TRBJ2-1; TRBD2 agrees at 7 bases. Per germline, CDR1 SGHRS and CDR2 YFSETQ. This CDR3 has 16 residues. The trim removed 0 bases at V and 9 bases at J, leaving 12 bases unmatched. The CDR3 region has the DNA TGCGCCAGCAGCTTGGGGTACCGGACTAGTGTTGCTGAGCAGTTCTTC. Its protein product is CASSLGYRTSVAEQFF.